The sequence of this T cell receptor (beta chain) was determined in a study of T cell responses to AZD1222 COVID-19 vaccine. Germline V lookup: CDR1 LGHNA, CDR2 YSLEER. The ends lost 4 bases at V and 5 bases at J; junction bases unmatched: 9. The CDR3 spans 15 residues. Clones were sequenced by immunoSEQ multiplex PCR, and TCRdb holds only the in-frame ones, with some missing. The sample carries 180,000 or so clones, almost 90% recorded once. This chain joins TRBV4-3 and TRBJ2-7; 9 nucleotides line up with TRBD1. Here the sequenced sample was peripheral blood, taken on day 0 of AZD1222 vaccination. The clonotype originates from an adult in good health. The DNA of the CDR3 is TGCGCCAGCAGCCCAGCAGGGACAGGGAACAACGAGCAGTACTTC. As protein: CASSPAGTGNNEQYF.